These 9 T cell receptor beta chains share one sample of origin, sequenced in a study of shared clonotypes between healthy human individuals. Clones were read by immunoSEQ multiplex PCR, and TCRdb kept only the in-frame ones, dropping some. The sample shows approximately 500,000 clones, around four fifths of them seen only once. Sequenced input: PBMCs. The receptors derive from a woman aged 40 to 50 in good health. Some clones in this sample may be carry-over from other donors' samples.

The chain recombines TRBV10-2 with TRBJ1-4; D is perhaps TRBD1 (6 bases). CDR3 length: 12 residues. CDR1 and CDR2 (germline): WSHSY, SAAADI. The V end was cut by 6 bases, the J end by 7 bases, with 9 bases between. The CDR3, as DNA: TGCGCCAGCAGGGGAGGGGGTGAAAAACTGTTTTTT. Translating it yields CASRGGGEKLFF.

This clone occurred once. The rearrangement links TRBV7-8 to TRBJ1-2; no firm D call. The length of the CDR3 is 15 residues. V shed 3 bases and J shed 6 bases, with 17 bases lying between them. Germline values: CDR1 SGHVS, CDR2 FQNEAQ. CDR3 amino acids: CASSFIPSARDGYTF. The CDR3 nucleotides are TGTGCCAGCAGCTTTATCCCCAGTGCCCGTGATGGCTACACCTTC.

The chain carries TRBV27 and TRBJ2-7; TRBD1 matches at 7 bases. This CDR3 is 13 amino acids long. V shed 3 bases, J shed 5 bases, and the junction held 4 bases outside the gene matches. The V gene's germline CDR1 is MNHEY and CDR2 SMNVEV (reference sequence). The chain's CDR3 is CASSFKGGHEQYF. The DNA for the CDR3 is TGTGCCAGCAGTTTCAAAGGGGGCCACGAGCAGTACTTC.

This clone was seen only once. The chain has TRBV11-2 and TRBJ1-1; 7 bases are a match to TRBD1. Germline assignment: CDR1 SGHAT and CDR2 FQNNGV. The J segment lost 6 bases and the V segment lost 5 bases, leaving 12 bases of the junction unmatched. The CDR3 loop spans 15 amino acids. The CDR3 DNA follows: TGTGCCAGCAGCGGAGGGGGCGGGTGGTACGCTGAAGCTTTCTTT. Its protein is CASSGGGGWYAEAFF.

The chain carries TRBV2 and TRBJ2-2, with a weak D call TRBD2 (6 bases). The CDR3 runs to 18 residues. Germline CDR1 and CDR2: SNHLY and FYNNEI. Between the trimmed V and J ends, which lost 8 bases and 1 base, there was a span of 23 bases. CDR3 amino acids: CASSIRRGVGWNTGELFF. DNA for the CDR3: TGTGCCAGCTCTATACGGAGGGGAGTTGGGTGGAACACCGGGGAGCTGTTTTTT.

This clone showed up just a few times. The rearrangement joins TRBV7-9 to TRBJ1-1, with D tentatively TRBD1 (6 bases). Germline CDR1 SEHNR, CDR2 FQNEAQ (reference sequence). V was cut by 5 bases and J by 8 bases, with 15 bases left in between. CDR3 size: 13 residues. The CDR3 DNA follows: TGTGCCAGCAGCCCTGGGGGGGGGCGGGAAGCTTTCTTT. Translating gives CASSPGGGREAFF.

The chain couples TRBV7-9 to TRBJ2-7, with 8 bases aligning to TRBD1. Germline CDR1 is SEHNR and CDR2 is FQNEAQ (reference sequence). Unmatched junction bases numbered 9, after V lost 4 bases and J lost 4 bases. This CDR3 has 15 amino acids. This chain's CDR3 is CASSSAGTGAYEQYF. The CDR3 coding sequence is TGTGCCAGCAGCTCGGCCGGGACAGGAGCATACGAGCAGTACTTC.

V gene TRBV7-9 combines with J gene TRBJ2-2; 13 bases fit TRBD2. The CDR3 is 16 residues long. Germline V gene lookup returns CDR1 SEHNR and CDR2 FQNEAQ (reference sequence). The V segment lost 5 bases and the J segment 3 bases; nucleotides outside the gene matches: 3. The CDR3 region is CASSGLAGVHTGELFF. DNA for the CDR3: TGTGCCAGCAGCGGACTAGCGGGAGTTCACACCGGGGAGCTGTTTTTT.

The rearrangement uses TRBV18 and TRBJ2-7; D gene ambiguous. Between the trimmed V and J ends, which lost 3 bases and 0 bases, there was a span of 9 bases. The CDR3 covers 14 residues. Germline V gene lookup returns CDR1 KGHSH and CDR2 LQKENI. CDR3 nucleotide sequence: TGTGCCAGCTCACCTTCGCTAGACTCCTACGAGCAGTACTTC. This encodes CASSPSLDSYEQYF. The whole variable domain, filled in from reference TRBV18 and TRBJ2-7, reads NAGVMQNPRHLVRRRGQEARLRCSPMKGHSHVYWYRQLPEEGLKFMVYLQKENIIDESGMPKERFSAEFPKEGPSILRIQQVVRGDSAAYFCASSPSLDSYEQYFGPGTRLTVT.